The 31 T cell receptor beta chains in this list originate from one sample, sequenced in a study of blood T cell repertoires in COVID-19 (dated by TCRdb to the early 2020s). Library preparation was by the immunoSEQ multiplex PCR assay. TCRdb limited this immuneACCESS table to in-frame rearrangements with V and J called. A share of clones is missing; checked studies link under half to unresolved V genes, and the rest is unexplained. The sample table holds around 35,000 clones, of which more than 70% were seen once. The ten largest make up 35% to 50% of the sample. Sequenced sample: peripheral blood. These TCRs come from a human donor in a cohort sampled during active COVID-19.

V is TRBV19 and J is TRBJ1-1; 8 bases fit TRBD1. CDR1 and CDR2 from the germline V gene are LNHDA and SQIVND (reference sequence). J lost 10 bases, V lost 4 bases, and 11 bases had no gene match. The CDR3 spans 14 residues. The CDR3 loop reads CASSNDGQGRSAFF. The CDR3 coding sequence is TGTGCCAGTAGTAACGACGGACAGGGCCGATCAGCTTTCTTT.

This clone was recorded only once. CDR3 sequence reads: CASSQVTNYGYTF. As DNA, the CDR3 is TGTGCCAGCAGCCAAGTTACTAACTATGGCTACACCTTC. This chain links TRBV3-1 (or the pseudogene TRBV3-2) with TRBJ1-2, with unresolved D. This CDR3 contains 13 residues. Germline V gene lookup returns CDR1 LGHDT and CDR2 YNNKEL (reference sequence). The V and J ends lost 1 base and 0 bases respectively, with 3 bases between them.

The genes are TRBV5-4 and TRBJ1-2, with 8 bases that match TRBD1. This CDR3 is 16 amino acids long. Germline CDR1 reads SGHNT; CDR2 reads YYREEE (reference sequence). Losses at the gene ends were 6 bases for V and 4 bases for J; bases not matched to a gene: 14. CDR3 sequence: CASTITGTGPLYGYTF. The CDR3 nucleotides are TGTGCCAGCACCATCACCGGGACAGGCCCCCTCTATGGCTACACCTTC.

This rearrangement joins TRBV6-5 to TRBJ2-2, with a possible D match to TRBD2 (5 bases). The V end lost 2 bases, the J end lost 4 bases, and 14 bases lay between the germline ends. From germline, CDR1 is MNHEY and CDR2 SVGAGI. The CDR3 consists of 16 residues. CDR3 residues: CASSYQIAKPTGELFF. The CDR3 coding sequence is TGTGCCAGCAGTTACCAGATAGCGAAGCCCACCGGGGAGCTGTTTTTT.

This rearrangement joins TRBV6-6 to TRBJ2-2; no reliable D call. Between the trimmed V and J ends, which lost 8 bases and 1 base, there was a span of 14 bases. The CDR3 is made up of 15 amino acids. Germline CDR1 is MNHNY and CDR2 is SVGAGI (reference sequence). The CDR3 DNA sequence: TGTGCCAGCGTACCACCTGGCGGGAACACCGGGGAGCTGTTTTTT. This codes for CASVPPGGNTGELFF.

The chain recombines TRBV5-1 with TRBJ2-7; tentative D call: TRBD1 (5 bases). Deletions cut 5 bases from V and 2 bases from J, with 14 bases between. This CDR3 has 14 amino acids. The germline gives CDR1 SGHRS, CDR2 YFSETQ. The CDR3 sequence: CASRYQLGPYEQYF. In nucleotides, the CDR3 is TGCGCCAGCAGGTACCAACTGGGGCCCTACGAGCAGTACTTC. Full variable domain (remainder filled in from reference TRBV5-1 and TRBJ2-7): KAGVTQTPRYLIKTRGQQVTLSCSPISGHRSVSWYQQTPGQGLQFLFEYFSETQRNKGNFPGRFSGRQFSNSRSEMNVSTLELGDSALYLCASRYQLGPYEQYFGPGTRLTVT.

This clone came up a few times. The rearrangement uses TRBV6-5 and TRBJ2-7; TRBD1 aligns across 7 bases. Germline V CDR1 and CDR2: MNHEY, SVGAGI. This CDR3 has 13 amino acids. V lost 6 bases, J lost 3 bases, and 5 bases stayed unmatched. The CDR3 DNA reads as TGTGCCAGCAGACCGACAGGGTACTACGAGCAGTACTTC. This encodes CASRPTGYYEQYF.

This clone was seen just once. J is TRBJ2-3 and V is TRBV7-2, with 14 bases aligning to TRBD2. V shed 4 bases and J 8 bases; nucleotides not matched to a gene: 5. Germline CDR1 reads SGHTA; CDR2 reads FQGNSA. This CDR3 is built from 15 residues. CDR3 coding DNA: TGTGCCAGCAGCTCGGGACTAGCGGGGGCGGGTACGCAGTATTTT. Translation gives CASSSGLAGAGTQYF.

The CDR3, as DNA: TGTGCCAGCAGCTGGAGGTTGGACGGGATCACAGATACGCAGTATTTT. Encoded protein: CASSWRLDGITDTQYF. This chain connects TRBV7-2 to TRBJ2-3; D might be TRBD2 (5 bases). The V gene's germline CDR1 is SGHTA and CDR2 FQGNSA. Trimming shortened V by 4 bases and J by 2 bases, and 16 bases separated the two germline ends. This CDR3 region has 16 residues.

The chain couples TRBV2 to TRBJ2-5; D perhaps matches TRBD1 (5 bases). Trimming removed 3 bases at V and 1 base at J, with 6 bases between. Germline CDR1 SNHLY, CDR2 FYNNEI. The CDR3 length is 13 residues. This chain's CDR3 is CASSDTGQETQYF. As DNA, the CDR3 is TGTGCCAGCAGTGATACAGGCCAAGAGACCCAGTACTTC. Together with reference TRBV2 and TRBJ2-5, the CDR3 gives the full variable domain: EPEVTQTPSHQVTQMGQEVILRCVPISNHLYFYWYRQILGQKVEFLVSFYNNEISEKSEIFDDQFSVERPDGSNFTLKIRSTKLEDSAMYFCASSDTGQETQYFGPGTRLLVL.

The chain is built from TRBV5-8 and TRBJ1-5; D remains unclear. This CDR3 has 14 residues. CDR1 and CDR2 (germline): SGHTS, YDEGEE. Trimming stripped 0 bases from V and 5 bases from J, with 9 bases between. CDR3 coding DNA: TGTGCCAGCAGCTTGGTGAGGGTATATCAGCCCCAGCATTTT. This sequence encodes CASSLVRVYQPQHF.

The chain combines TRBV9 with TRBJ2-1, with 7 bases lining up with TRBD2. The CDR3 extends over 14 amino acids. Trimming cost V 3 bases and J 2 bases; bases outside gene matches: 2. Germline V gives CDR1 SGDLS, CDR2 YYNGEE. The CDR3 sequence: CASSAGLAYNEQFF. CDR3 DNA: TGTGCCAGCAGCGCAGGACTAGCCTACAATGAGCAGTTCTTC.

The J gene is TRBJ1-2, the V gene TRBV7-8; no clear D gene. The CDR3 runs 13 residues. Germline loops: CDR1 SGHVS, CDR2 FQNEAQ. V was cut by 5 bases and J by 1 base, with 8 bases left in between. The CDR3 DNA is TGTGCCAGCAGCGCCGGGATTAACTATGGCTACACCTTC. Its protein product is CASSAGINYGYTF.

The chain is built from TRBV24-1 and TRBJ2-1; 7 bases are shared with TRBD1. The CDR3 extends over 17 amino acids. Germline V lookup: CDR1 KGHDR, CDR2 SFDVKD. The junction had 13 bases not matched to a gene; V was cut back by 5 bases and J by 4 bases. The CDR3 bases are TGTGCCACCAGTGGCCGTACCGGGACAGATAAATACAATGAGCAGTTCTTC. Amino acid sequence: CATSGRTGTDKYNEQFF.

This clone was seen just once. The CDR3 reads CASSVEGKETQYF. The CDR3 bases are TGTGCCAGCAGCGTAGAGGGGAAAGAGACCCAGTACTTC. J is TRBJ2-5 and V is TRBV9; maybe TRBD1 (5 bases). Germline CDR1 and CDR2: SGDLS and YYNGEE. Trimming shortened V by 0 bases and J by 3 bases, and 6 bases separated the two germline ends. The CDR3 length is 13 residues.

In this sample, this clone turned up a few times. In DNA form, the CDR3 reads TGTGCCAGTAGTATAGCCGTCAGTTTGAATGGCTACACCTTC. Its translation is CASSIAVSLNGYTF. The chain employs TRBV19 and TRBJ1-2, with D uncertain. This CDR3 spans 14 amino acids. V dropped 1 base and J dropped 6 bases, with 12 bases sitting between them. CDR1 is LNHDA, CDR2 SQIVND, per germline (reference sequence). Filled out from reference TRBV19 and TRBJ1-2, the complete variable domain reads DGGITQSPKYLFRKEGQNVTLSCEQNLNHDAMYWYRQDPGQGLRLIYYSQIVNDFQKGDIAEGYSVSREKKESFPLTVTSAQKNPTAFYLCASSIAVSLNGYTFGSGTRLTVV.

V is TRBV18 and J is TRBJ2-5; 13 bases map to TRBD2. Germline V lookup: CDR1 KGHSH, CDR2 LQKENI. The ends lost 6 bases at V and 4 bases at J; junction bases unmatched: 8. The CDR3 runs to 16 residues. In DNA, the CDR3 is TGTGCCAGCTCCCCCCAGGGACTAGCGGGGTTAGAGACCCAGTACTTC. Translated, it gives CASSPQGLAGLETQYF.

V gene TRBV7-2 combines with J gene TRBJ1-6; D is uncertain. The CDR3 length is 17 residues. Germline CDR1 SGHTA, CDR2 FQGNSA. V was cut by 5 bases and J by 0 bases, with 14 bases left in between. As DNA, the CDR3 is TGTGCCAGCAGCCACCGAGAGCCTAGCTCCTATAATTCACCCCTCCACTTT. This sequence encodes CASSHREPSSYNSPLHF.

The genes are TRBV29-1 and TRBJ2-3; the match to TRBD2 covers 14 bases. CDR1 SQVTM and CDR2 ANQGSEA come from the germline V gene. CDR3 length: 13 amino acids. Germline trimming cut 5 bases from V and 7 bases from J; bases unmatched to any gene: 2. The CDR3 nucleotides are TGCAGCGTTCGGACTAGCGGGGGGTATACGCAGTATTTT. Translating it yields CSVRTSGGYTQYF.

This clone has a handful of counts. The gene calls are TRBV30 and TRBJ2-7; 11 bases agree with TRBD1. The V gene end was trimmed by 6 bases and the J gene end by 6 bases; junction bases not matched to a gene: 7. Germline V gene sequence: CDR1 GTSNPN, CDR2 SVGIG (reference sequence). The CDR3 spans 13 residues. CDR3 in amino acids: CACSRTGGCEQYF. The CDR3, as DNA: TGTGCCTGTTCTCGGACAGGGGGCTGCGAGCAGTACTTC. The whole variable domain, remainder taken from reference TRBV30 and TRBJ2-7, is SQTIHQWPATLVQPVGSPLSLECTVEGTSNPNLYWYRQAAGRGLQLLFYSVGIGQISSEVPQNLSASRPQDRQFILSSKKLLLSDSGFYLCACSRTGGCEQYFGPGTRLTVT.

The DNA of the CDR3 is TGTGCCAGCAGCTTGCAGGGGCACTCTGGAAACACCATATATTTT. Protein product: CASSLQGHSGNTIYF. The rearrangement joins TRBV11-2 to TRBJ1-3; D possibly corresponds to TRBD1 (6 bases). V was cut by 3 bases and J by 0 bases, with 9 bases left in between. The CDR3 is 15 amino acids. In germline, CDR1 is SGHAT, CDR2 FQNNGV.

The genes are TRBV24-1 and TRBJ2-2; TRBD2 matches 13 bases. The CDR3 totals 19 residues. V shed 4 bases and J 0 bases; nucleotides not matched to a gene: 7. Germline V gives CDR1 KGHDR, CDR2 SFDVKD. DNA of the CDR3: TGTGCCACCAGTGAGCCGGGGACTAGCGGGGCGACGAACACCGGGGAGCTGTTTTTT. It specifies CATSEPGTSGATNTGELFF.

The chain is built from TRBV18 and TRBJ1-1; 7 bases align to TRBD1. This CDR3 comprises 16 residues. The junction had 12 bases not matched to a gene; V was cut back by 4 bases and J by 4 bases. Germline V lookup: CDR1 KGHSH, CDR2 LQKENI. The CDR3 sequence: CASSLNQGDFGTEAFF. CDR3 in DNA: TGTGCCAGCTCACTGAATCAGGGGGATTTCGGCACTGAAGCTTTCTTT.

The CDR3 loop is CASRAGTDEETQYF. The CDR3 region has the DNA TGTGCCAGCCGGGCGGGGACAGATGAAGAGACCCAGTACTTC. The V and J genes are TRBV18 and TRBJ2-5, with D possibly being TRBD1 (7 bases). In germline, CDR1 is KGHSH, CDR2 LQKENI. CDR3 length: 14 amino acids. Deletions cut 8 bases from V and 3 bases from J, with 16 bases between. Together with reference TRBV18 and TRBJ2-5, the CDR3 gives the full variable domain: NAGVMQNPRHLVRRRGQEARLRCSPMKGHSHVYWYRQLPEEGLKFMVYLQKENIIDESGMPKERFSAEFPKEGPSILRIQQVVRGDSAAYFCASRAGTDEETQYFGPGTRLLVL.

The chain combines TRBV18 with TRBJ1-2, with D unresolved. CDR1 is KGHSH and CDR2 is LQKENI in the germline V gene. V shed 2 bases and J shed 0 bases, with 10 bases lying between them. The CDR3 runs to 15 residues. This CDR3 reads CASSPFDNTNYGYTF. For the CDR3, the DNA is TGTGCCAGCTCACCATTTGACAATACTAACTATGGCTACACCTTC.

This clone showed up just once. The chain uses TRBV10-3 and TRBJ1-5; TRBD1 matches at 7 bases. Unmatched junction bases numbered 8, after V lost 11 bases and J lost 4 bases. The length of the CDR3 is 13 residues. The germline gives CDR1 ENHRY, CDR2 SYGVKD. CDR3 protein: CASSDRPNQPQHF. CDR3 bases: TGTGCCTCGTCGGACAGGCCGAATCAGCCCCAGCATTTT.

This sequence joins TRBV6-4 and TRBJ2-3; D possibly corresponds to TRBD2 (5 bases). The V and J ends lost 2 bases and 2 bases respectively, with 11 bases between them. This CDR3 region has 15 residues. Germline CDR1 and CDR2: MRHNA and SNTAGT. CDR3 region: CASSDVPSLTDTQYF. CDR3 sequence (DNA): TGTGCCAGCAGTGACGTCCCTAGCCTCACAGATACGCAGTATTTT.

The chain carries TRBV5-5 and TRBJ2-2; D is perhaps TRBD1 (5 bases). CDR3 length equals 15 residues. The germline V gene encodes CDR1 SGHKS and CDR2 YYEKEE (reference sequence). V lost 3 bases and J lost 0, with 9 bases in between. The CDR3: CASSSDSANTGELFF. The CDR3, as DNA: TGTGCCAGCAGCTCCGACAGCGCGAACACCGGGGAGCTGTTTTTT. Full variable domain (remainder filled in from reference TRBV5-5 and TRBJ2-2): DAGVTQSPTHLIKTRGQQVTLRCSPISGHKSVSWYQQVLGQGPQFIFQYYEKEERGRGNFPDRFSARQFPNYSSELNVNALLLGDSALYLCASSSDSANTGELFFGEGSRLTVL.

The chain combines TRBV19 with TRBJ1-6; tentatively, D is TRBD1 (6 bases). In germline, CDR1 is LNHDA, CDR2 SQIVND (reference sequence). CDR3 length: 13 amino acids. The CDR3 sequence is CATGKSYNSPLHF. The CDR3 DNA follows: TGTGCAACAGGGAAATCCTATAATTCACCCCTCCACTTT.

The chain couples TRBV24-1 to TRBJ1-2, with a possible D match to TRBD1 (6 bases). Trimming pared 3 bases from V and 8 bases from J, leaving 12 bases between. Germline V lookup: CDR1 KGHDR, CDR2 SFDVKD. The CDR3 extends over 13 amino acids. In nucleotides, the CDR3 is TGTGCCACCAGTGATCGGGGGGCACGGGGCTACACCTTC. Translating gives CATSDRGARGYTF.

The chain recombines TRBV6-6 with TRBJ2-7; no reliable D call. V was trimmed by 0 bases and J by 5 bases, leaving 5 bases between them. The germline CDR1 and CDR2 sequences are MNHNY and SVGAGI (reference sequence). The CDR3 runs 12 residues. In DNA, the CDR3 is TGTGCCAGCAGTTACTCGAGGCACGAGCAGTACTTC. It translates to CASSYSRHEQYF.